Listed here are 25 T cell receptor beta chains from one sample, sequenced in a study of shared clonotypes between healthy human individuals. Profiled with immunoSEQ multiplex PCR; TCRdb holds only in-frame clones, not every one. The sample has roughly 2.2 million clones, 85% to 95% seen once; the top ten hold approximately 0.41%. The source material was naive CD4+ T cells from PBMCs. As to subset: CD45RA+ positively selected. These receptors were collected from a young man in good health. Some clones in this sample may be carry-over from other donors' samples.

V gene TRBV5-8 combines with J gene TRBJ2-2; unclear D gene. The CDR3 is 17 residues long. The germline V gene encodes CDR1 SGHTS and CDR2 YDEGEE. The V gene lost 5 bases and the J gene lost 0 bases, with 17 bases spanning the gap. CDR3 region: CASSPRAAATNTGELFF. Written as DNA, the CDR3 is TGTGCCAGCAGTCCCCGCGCGGCGGCTACGAACACCGGGGAGCTGTTTTTT.

The chain recombines TRBV6-5 with TRBJ2-5, with D perhaps matching TRBD1 or TRBD2 (5 bases each). V shed 0 bases and J shed 1 base, with 9 bases lying between them. The CDR3 length is 15 residues. In germline, CDR1 is MNHEY, CDR2 SVGAGI. The CDR3 sequence: CASSYSGTSQETQYF. The CDR3 DNA follows: TGTGCCAGCAGTTACTCCGGGACGTCCCAAGAGACCCAGTACTTC.

As DNA, the CDR3 is TGTGCCAGCTCACCACGGGGGACAGGTGTCGCTGAAGCTTTCTTT. As protein: CASSPRGTGVAEAFF. The chain carries TRBV18 and TRBJ1-1, with 8 positions matching TRBD1. CDR1 and CDR2 from the germline V gene are KGHSH and LQKENI. V shed 1 base, J shed 6 bases, and the junction held 7 bases outside the gene matches. The CDR3 is made up of 15 amino acids.

The gene calls are TRBV9 and TRBJ2-5; a weak D match, TRBD2 (5 bases). CDR3 length equals 14 residues. V was cut by 0 bases and J by 5 bases, with 11 bases left in between. Germline V gene sequence: CDR1 SGDLS, CDR2 YYNGEE. The CDR3 DNA is TGTGCCAGCAGCGTAGATCTTCAGCGGGAGACCCAGTACTTC. Translation: CASSVDLQRETQYF.

This sequence joins TRBV5-4 and TRBJ2-7; D gene unclear. CDR1 is SGHNT, CDR2 YYREEE, per germline (reference sequence). There are 14 residues in the CDR3. V gave up 0 bases and J gave up 2 bases, with 9 bases separating them. The DNA of the CDR3 is TGTGCCAGCAGCTTGGAGGTTGATCCCTACGAGCAGTACTTC. It translates to CASSLEVDPYEQYF.

The rearrangement joins TRBV18 to TRBJ2-2, with D unresolved. CDR1 and CDR2 (germline): KGHSH, LQKENI. Trimming pared 4 bases from V and 0 bases from J, leaving 15 bases between. The CDR3 extends over 17 amino acids. The CDR3: CASSLNPKVANTGELFF. As DNA, the CDR3 is TGTGCCAGCTCACTAAATCCCAAGGTCGCGAACACCGGGGAGCTGTTTTTT.

The V call is TRBV5-1, the J call TRBJ2-2; D remains unclear. Between the trimmed V and J ends, which lost 2 bases and 3 bases, there was a span of 17 bases. The CDR3 runs 17 residues. Germline V CDR1 and CDR2: SGHRS, YFSETQ. CDR3 in DNA: TGCGCCAGCAGCTTCGGTCTCGACGCGGCGTACACCGGGGAGCTGTTTTTT. Translating gives CASSFGLDAAYTGELFF.

This clone was detected only once. The V and J genes are TRBV7-8 and TRBJ2-1; D not resolved. Germline CDR1 and CDR2: SGHVS and FQNEAQ. Between the trimmed V and J ends, which lost 5 bases and 0 bases, there was a span of 14 bases. The CDR3 loop spans 16 amino acids. The CDR3 spells CASSPRPSSSYNEQFF. CDR3 coding DNA: TGTGCCAGCAGCCCGAGACCCTCGAGCTCCTACAATGAGCAGTTCTTC.

The chain has TRBV28 and TRBJ2-7; TRBD2 matches at 9 bases. Germline V gene lookup returns CDR1 MDHEN and CDR2 SYDVKM. This CDR3 has 17 residues. J gave up 2 bases and V 1 base, and 9 bases lay outside the gene matches. CDR3 residues: CASSLSGLARPAYEQYF. As DNA, the CDR3 is TGTGCCAGCAGTTTATCAGGACTAGCGAGACCAGCCTACGAGCAGTACTTC.

As regards this clone: Different DNA sequences within this sample yield the same CDR3. The V call is TRBV6-5, the J call TRBJ2-7, with D uncertain. The CDR3 is made up of 13 amino acids. Germline values: CDR1 MNHEY, CDR2 SVGAGI. V gave up 0 bases and J gave up 3 bases, with 6 bases separating them. CDR3 region: CASSYSGNYEQYF. The DNA of the CDR3 is TGTGCCAGCAGTTACTCAGGGAACTACGAGCAGTACTTC.

This chain uses TRBV11-2 with TRBJ1-2; D may be TRBD1 (6 bases). Germline CDR1 and CDR2: SGHAT and FQNNGV. This CDR3 is 13 amino acids long. V was cut by 5 bases and J by 2 bases, with 9 bases left in between. The CDR3 sequence: CASSRDTNYGYTF. The DNA for the CDR3 is TGTGCCAGCAGCCGGGACACCAACTATGGCTACACCTTC.

The chain uses TRBV28 and TRBJ2-7; D could derive from TRBD1 or TRBD2 (5 bases each). This CDR3 region has 14 residues. CDR1 and CDR2 from the germline V gene are MDHEN and SYDVKM. V lost 3 bases, J lost 3 bases, and 12 bases lay in between. The CDR3 sequence is CASSFPGPLYEQYF. The CDR3, as DNA: TGTGCCAGCAGTTTTCCGGGACCCCTCTACGAGCAGTACTTC.

The CDR3 spells CARSLLGRISSTDTQYF. In DNA form, the CDR3 reads TGTGCCAGAAGCTTGCTCGGTAGAATAAGTAGCACAGATACGCAGTATTTT. V usage is TRBV5-3 and J usage is TRBJ2-3, with unresolved D. TRBV5-3 is flagged as an ORF with uncertain function. The V gene lost 1 base and the J gene lost 0 bases, with 15 bases spanning the gap. This CDR3 spans 17 amino acids.

Notes on this clone: The same CDR3 arises from other DNA sequences in this sample as well. The chain has TRBV5-1 and TRBJ2-3; 11 nucleotides align to TRBD1. J lost 3 bases, V lost 4 bases, and 7 bases had no gene match. The CDR3 is made up of 16 amino acids. The germline V gene has CDR1 SGHRS and CDR2 YFSETQ. Written as DNA, the CDR3 is TGCGCCAGCAGCAGGGCCGGGACAGGGGGTACAGATACGCAGTATTTT. This sequence encodes CASSRAGTGGTDTQYF.

This chain links TRBV6-6 with TRBJ2-3, with D uncertain. V was clipped by 5 bases and J by 3 bases, with 6 bases between them. This CDR3 comprises 12 residues. Germline loops: CDR1 MNHNY, CDR2 SVGAGI (reference sequence). CDR3 nucleotide sequence: TGTGCCAGCAGTAAACAGACAGATACGCAGTATTTT. As protein: CASSKQTDTQYF.

This chain links TRBV28 with TRBJ1-1; 7 positions agree with TRBD1. The germline V gene encodes CDR1 MDHEN and CDR2 SYDVKM. This CDR3 comprises 14 residues. The ends lost 6 bases at V and 4 bases at J; junction bases unmatched: 8. The CDR3 sequence: CASRPGGDGTEAFF. CDR3 in DNA: TGTGCCAGCAGGCCAGGGGGGGACGGCACTGAAGCTTTCTTT.

The genes are TRBV30 and TRBJ2-3, with TRBD2 identical over 8 bases. Germline CDR1 and CDR2: GTSNPN and SVGIG (reference sequence). J gave up 11 bases and V 0 bases, and 10 bases lay outside the gene matches. The CDR3 totals 14 residues. The CDR3 DNA is TGTGCCTGGAGTGTACGACCCGGGGGGGTCGGGCAGTATTTT. Translating it yields CAWSVRPGGVGQYF.

This chain links TRBV6-1 with TRBJ2-3, with 9 bases matching TRBD2. Germline assignment: CDR1 MNHNS and CDR2 SASEGT. This CDR3 has 14 residues. With 5 bases clipped from V and 2 bases from J, the junction kept 2 bases outside the gene matches. In DNA, the CDR3 is TGTGCCAGCAGTCTAGCGGGGAACACAGATACGCAGTATTTT. Protein sequence: CASSLAGNTDTQYF.

The gene calls are TRBV6-1 and TRBJ2-3; D may be TRBD2 (6 bases). The CDR3 has 15 amino acids. CDR1 is MNHNS, CDR2 SASEGT, per germline. V was cut by 1 base and J by 3 bases, with 11 bases left in between. CDR3 in DNA: TGTGCCAGCAGTGAAGGTTATGGGACTACAGATACGCAGTATTTT. Its protein product is CASSEGYGTTDTQYF.

The chain carries TRBV19 and TRBJ2-3; the D gene is possibly TRBD1 (5 bases). Trimming pared 7 bases from V and 0 bases from J, leaving 8 bases between. CDR3 length: 13 amino acids. The germline CDR1 and CDR2 sequences are LNHDA and SQIVND (reference sequence). The CDR3 coding sequence is TGTGCCAGTAAAGACAGTAGCACAGATACGCAGTATTTT. Its protein product is CASKDSSTDTQYF.

V gene TRBV10-3 combines with J gene TRBJ2-4; D is perhaps TRBD2 (5 bases). Germline CDR1 is ENHRY and CDR2 is SYGVKD. The V gene lost 6 bases and the J gene lost 1 base, with 16 bases spanning the gap. The CDR3 runs 16 residues. Here the CDR3 DNA reads TGTGCCATCAGCCCCATCCCATCGGGGGCCAAAAACATTCAGTACTTC. Its translation is CAISPIPSGAKNIQYF.

The chain couples TRBV23-1 to TRBJ2-2; no clear D gene. TRBV23-1 falls under the ORF class, with uncertain function. Trimming removed 8 bases from V and 0 bases from J, with 22 bases in between. There are 18 residues in the CDR3. The CDR3 bases are TGCGCCAGCGGGCTGGTTCAGCCAGAGACCTCGAACACCGGGGAGCTGTTTTTT. Its translation: CASGLVQPETSNTGELFF.

The V call is TRBV7-2, the J call TRBJ2-7; no clear D gene. The V gene's germline CDR1 is SGHTA and CDR2 FQGNSA. V lost 4 bases and J lost 7, with 11 bases in between. The CDR3 sequence is 12 residues long. The chain's CDR3 is CASSSFRGEQYF. The DNA for the CDR3 is TGTGCCAGCAGCTCGTTCCGCGGAGAGCAGTACTTC.

The chain carries TRBV9 and TRBJ2-7; tentatively, D is TRBD1 (5 bases). This CDR3 region has 15 residues. Germline V gene lookup returns CDR1 SGDLS and CDR2 YYNGEE. The V end lost 0 bases, the J end lost 2 bases, and 12 bases lay between the germline ends. The CDR3 DNA reads as TGTGCCAGCAGCGTAGGTCACAGGAGCCCCTACGAGCAGTACTTC. It yields the protein CASSVGHRSPYEQYF.

The rearrangement joins TRBV7-2 to TRBJ2-7; TRBD2 matches 9 bases. Trimming took 3 bases from V and 1 from J; bases not matched to a gene: 10. In germline, CDR1 is SGHTA, CDR2 FQGNSA. There are 17 residues in the CDR3. The CDR3 loop is CASSLDGTSYSSYEQYF. The CDR3 DNA follows: TGTGCCAGCAGCTTGGACGGGACTAGCTACAGTTCCTACGAGCAGTACTTC.